This T cell receptor (beta chain) was sequenced during a study of cytomegalovirus exposure and HLA in healthy donors. Healthy bone marrow donors made up the cohort. The CDR3 consists of 15 residues. Trimming removed 5 bases at V and 12 bases at J, with 25 bases between. Germline V gene sequence: CDR1 MNHEY, CDR2 SMNVEV (reference sequence). This PCR relied on a set of 60 Vbeta primers and 13 Jbeta primers. TCRdb keeps only in-frame clones here, not all; method: immunoSEQ multiplex PCR. The sample has over 130,000 clones, approximately 82% seen once. The chain uses TRBV27 and TRBJ1-1; D perhaps matches TRBD1 (6 bases). The clonotype was recovered from a man aged 25-45 years in good health and CMV-seropositive. What was sequenced was PBMCs. CDR3: CASSLGMVGGTVTFF. CDR3 DNA sequence: TGTGCCAGCAGTCTAGGGATGGTAGGGGGAACTGTAACTTTCTTT.